This TCR beta chain was sequenced in a study of regulatory T cells in long-lasting Graves disease. Study-wide context: Newly diagnosed Graves' patients had taken antithyroid drugs under 3 months. Regarding the study as a whole: Sharing of public clonotypes was greater in persistent patients (about 3,000) than in new patients (around 880).

Regarding time point: newly diagnosed GD, antithyroid drugs for less than 3 months. Following extraction of RNA from PBMCs, that RNA was used to make the TCR library. A volume of about 9.9 milliliters of peripheral blood was collected in EDTA tubes. Assembly of TCR beta libraries relied on iRepertoire HTBI primers together with Arm-PCR of CDR3 regions. TCRdb reprocessed the multiplex PCR reads via MiXCR and lists one record per CDR3 protein. The sample carries about 620,000 distinct CDR3 sequences, about 15% recorded once. The germline V gene encodes CDR1 MDHEN and CDR2 SYDVKM. This CDR3 has 14 amino acids. Trimming shortened V by 2 bases and J by 9 bases, and 14 bases separated the two germline ends. A few counts support this clonotype. Its antigen is unknown. These data are also associated with another study on T cells in Graves' hyperthyroidism and ophthalmopathy. As reported in that work: Absent ophthalmopathy progression within 18 months defined stable Graves' hyperthyroidism.

This specimen was peripheral blood mononuclear cells (PBMCs), taken at new diagnosis, from a patient treated with antithyroid drugs. The sequence came from a woman younger than 45 with Graves disease. The chain joins TRBV28 to TRBJ2-1; the D call may be TRBD1 or TRBD2 (5 bases each). CDR3 sequence reads: CASSLVGPWGEQFF. CDR3 nucleotide sequence: TGTGCCAGCAGTTTAGTGGGACCCTGGGGTGAGCAGTTCTTC.